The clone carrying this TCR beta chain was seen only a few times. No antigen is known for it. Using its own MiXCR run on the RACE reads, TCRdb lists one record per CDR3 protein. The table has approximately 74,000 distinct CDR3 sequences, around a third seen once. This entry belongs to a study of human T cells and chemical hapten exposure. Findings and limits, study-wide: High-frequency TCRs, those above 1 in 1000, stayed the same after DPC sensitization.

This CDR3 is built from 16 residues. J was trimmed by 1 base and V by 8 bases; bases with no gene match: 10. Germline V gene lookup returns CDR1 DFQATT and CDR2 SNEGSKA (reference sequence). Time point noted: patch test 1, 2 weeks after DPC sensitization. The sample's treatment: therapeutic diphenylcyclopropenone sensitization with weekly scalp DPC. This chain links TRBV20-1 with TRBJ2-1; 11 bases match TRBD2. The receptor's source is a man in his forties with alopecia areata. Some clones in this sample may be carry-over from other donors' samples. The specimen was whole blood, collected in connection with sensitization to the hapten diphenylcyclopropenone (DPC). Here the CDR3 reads CSPSFVAGGSYNEQFF. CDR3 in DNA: TGCAGTCCCTCTTTCGTAGCGGGAGGGTCCTACAATGAGCAGTTCTTC.